These 15 T cell receptor beta chains share one sample of origin, sequenced in a study of T-cell reconstitution after alpha-beta-depleted transplantation in children. It was with unique molecular identifiers that the TCRbeta library was prepared. TCRdb re-called the PCR reads with MiXCR, one entry per CDR3 protein. The table has fewer than 750,000 distinct CDR3 sequences, over 20% seen once; the top ten hold 30% to 45%. The sequencing here drew on PBMCs, taken before TCRalphabeta/CD19-depleted stem cell transplant. Source of these receptors: a boy under two years old with Wiskott-Aldrich syndrome, due to receive a stem cell transplant.

V is TRBV2 and J is TRBJ1-2, with 7 bases that match TRBD1. CDR3 length: 13 amino acids. The junction had 4 bases not matched to a gene; V was cut back by 7 bases and J by 2 bases. Germline V gives CDR1 SNHLY, CDR2 FYNNEI. The CDR3 nucleotides read TGTGCCAGCACGGGACAGAAGAACTATGGCTACACCTTC. It codes for CASTGQKNYGYTF.

This rearrangement joins TRBV5-1 to TRBJ2-1; possibly TRBD1 for D (6 bases). The CDR3 covers 15 residues. Trimming left V 4 bases short and J 9 bases short, with 20 bases between. Germline assignment: CDR1 SGHRS and CDR2 YFSETQ. In nucleotides, the CDR3 is TGCGCCAGCAGCACCCAGACAACTTCAGGGGCTGAGCAGTTCTTC. Translating gives CASSTQTTSGAEQFF.

A few counts support this clonotype. The CDR3: CASSGRGPNYGYTF. The CDR3 bases are TGTGCCAGCAGCGGCCGGGGGCCTAACTATGGCTACACCTTC. This rearrangement joins TRBV2 to TRBJ1-2, with D possibly matching TRBD1 (6 bases). The germline V gene encodes CDR1 SNHLY and CDR2 FYNNEI. The CDR3 runs 14 residues. The germline V and J ends were trimmed by 6 bases and 0 bases, with 11 bases remaining between them.

V usage is TRBV29-1 and J usage is TRBJ2-1; 10 positions agree with TRBD2. The CDR3 extends over 15 amino acids. Unmatched junction bases numbered 6, after V lost 5 bases and J lost 2 bases. CDR1 is SQVTM, CDR2 ANQGSEA, per germline. CDR3 sequence: CSVPYSGRTYNEQFF. CDR3 DNA: TGCAGCGTTCCCTATAGCGGGAGGACCTACAATGAGCAGTTCTTC.

The chain joins TRBV5-1 to TRBJ2-2, with TRBD2 matching 10 bases. The germline V gene has CDR1 SGHRS and CDR2 YFSETQ. V gave up 4 bases and J gave up 4 bases; unmatched junction bases: 4. This CDR3 contains 15 residues. CDR3 nucleotide sequence: TGCGCCAGCAGCAGAGGACTAGCGGTCACCGGGGAGCTGTTTTTT. Its protein product is CASSRGLAVTGELFF.

This clonotype was seen a few times. This chain connects TRBV5-1 to TRBJ2-1; 10 bases line up with TRBD2. The J segment lost 0 bases and the V segment lost 1 base, leaving 7 bases of the junction unmatched. Looked up from germline, CDR1 is SGHRS and CDR2 is YFSETQ. The CDR3 length is 18 residues. The chain's CDR3 is CASSLLAGDSLSYNEQFF. CDR3 sequence (DNA): TGCGCCAGCAGCTTGCTAGCGGGAGATTCCCTCTCCTACAATGAGCAGTTCTTC.

The table lists this clonotype with a count of one. The chain is built from TRBV25-1 and TRBJ2-1, with 9 nucleotides matching TRBD2. The V segment lost 6 bases and the J segment 9 bases; nucleotides outside the gene matches: 9. The germline V gene encodes CDR1 MGHDK and CDR2 SYGVNS. The CDR3 contains 14 residues. The CDR3 coding sequence is TGTGCCAGCAGCGTTAGCGGGAGCCGCGCTGAGCAGTTCTTC. Its protein is CASSVSGSRAEQFF. The full variable domain, its missing parts supplied by reference TRBV25-1 and TRBJ2-1, is EADIYQTPRYLVIGTGKKITLECSQTMGHDKMYWYQQDPGMELHLIHYSYGVNSTEKGDLSSESTVSRIRTEHFPLTLESARPSHTSQYLCASSVSGSRAEQFFGPGTRLTVL.

The rearrangement links TRBV28 to TRBJ2-5; D gene unclear. CDR3 length: 13 amino acids. Per the germline V gene, CDR1 is MDHEN and CDR2 is SYDVKM. Trimming removed 3 bases at V and 3 bases at J, with 8 bases between. CDR3 sequence (DNA): TGTGCCAGCAGTTTCTACATGAAAGAGACCCAGTACTTC. It codes for CASSFYMKETQYF.

This clonotype turned up a few times. The chain links TRBV3-1 to TRBJ2-1; D not certain. Germline-derived CDR1 and CDR2 are LGHDT and YNNKEL (reference sequence). CDR3 length: 16 residues. With 0 bases removed from V and 5 bases from J, the gap between germline ends came to 14 bases. For the CDR3, the DNA is TGTGCCAGCAGCCAAGATCTCCAGTTGTCGGACAATGAGCAGTTCTTC. Its translation is CASSQDLQLSDNEQFF.

This clonotype has only a few counts. The chain combines TRBV7-9 with TRBJ2-5; 9 bases line up with TRBD1. Germline-derived CDR1 and CDR2 are SEHNR and FQNEAQ (reference sequence). The CDR3 length is 17 residues. J lost 5 bases, V lost 2 bases, and 12 bases had no gene match. The CDR3 here is CASSLPPGQGFRETQYF. DNA of the CDR3: TGTGCCAGCAGCTTACCACCGGGACAGGGATTTCGTGAGACCCAGTACTTC.

The chain recombines TRBV5-1 with TRBJ2-1; D gene uncertain. Germline CDR1 reads SGHRS; CDR2 reads YFSETQ. V dropped 4 bases and J dropped 8 bases, with 10 bases sitting between them. This CDR3 is 12 amino acids long. CDR3 protein: CASSRDGHEQFF. As DNA, the CDR3 is TGCGCCAGCAGCCGAGACGGGCATGAGCAGTTCTTC.

The chain carries TRBV6-5 and TRBJ2-7, with D possibly being TRBD2 (5 bases). V gave up 0 bases and J gave up 3 bases, with 9 bases separating them. From germline, CDR1 is MNHEY and CDR2 SVGAGI. The CDR3 totals 14 residues. CDR3 amino acids: CASSYSGVNYEQYF. The CDR3 bases are TGTGCCAGCAGTTACTCGGGAGTTAACTACGAGCAGTACTTC.

Concerning this clonotype itself: It is likely a read error, because the conserved phenylalanine at the end of the CDR3 is missing. CDR3 residues: CAIRDRADSNQPQHL. The DNA for the CDR3 is TGTGCCATCAGGGACCGTGCTGATAGCAATCAGCCCCAGCATTTA. V usage is TRBV10-3 and J usage is TRBJ1-5, with D unclear. CDR3 length: 15 residues. The V and J ends lost 6 bases and 0 bases respectively, with 12 bases between them. Germline V gene data show CDR1 as ENHRY and CDR2 as SYGVKD.

The genes are TRBV5-1 and TRBJ2-5; D is ambiguous. The CDR3 loop spans 13 amino acids. In germline, CDR1 is SGHRS, CDR2 YFSETQ. Trimming removed 7 bases at V and 2 bases at J, with 12 bases between. In nucleotides, the CDR3 is TGCGCCAGCCGACCCATACAACAAGAGACCCAGTACTTC. Translation: CASRPIQQETQYF. The full variable domain, its missing parts supplied by reference TRBV5-1 and TRBJ2-5, is KAGVTQTPRYLIKTRGQQVTLSCSPISGHRSVSWYQQTPGQGLQFLFEYFSETQRNKGNFPGRFSGRQFSNSRSEMNVSTLELGDSALYLCASRPIQQETQYFGPGTRLLVL.

The genes are TRBV5-1 and TRBJ1-1; 10 nucleotides line up with TRBD1. The CDR3 consists of 16 residues. Trimming took 3 bases from V and 5 from J; bases not matched to a gene: 10. CDR1 is SGHRS and CDR2 is YFSETQ in the germline V gene. The CDR3 DNA is TGCGCCAGCAGCTGGGGGACAGGGGCCCTTCTTACTGAAGCTTTCTTT. Translated, it gives CASSWGTGALLTEAFF.